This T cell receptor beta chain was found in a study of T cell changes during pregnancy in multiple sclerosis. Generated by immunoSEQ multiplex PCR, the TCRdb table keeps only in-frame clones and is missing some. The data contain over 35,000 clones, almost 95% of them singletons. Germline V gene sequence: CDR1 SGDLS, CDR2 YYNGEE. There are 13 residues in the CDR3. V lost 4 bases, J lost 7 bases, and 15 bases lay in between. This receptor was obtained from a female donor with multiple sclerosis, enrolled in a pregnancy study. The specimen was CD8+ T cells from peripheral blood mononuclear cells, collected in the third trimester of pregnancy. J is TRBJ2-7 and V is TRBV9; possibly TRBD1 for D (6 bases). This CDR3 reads CASSLDSPLEQYF. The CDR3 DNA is TGTGCCAGCAGCTTGGACAGTCCCCTGGAGCAGTACTTC. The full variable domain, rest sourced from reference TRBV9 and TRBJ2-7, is DSGVTQTPKHLITATGQRVTLRCSPRSGDLSVYWYQQSLDQGLQFLIQYYNGEERAKGNILERFSAQQFPDLHSELNLSSLELGDSALYFCASSLDSPLEQYFGPGTRLTVT.